Each of the 13 T cell receptor beta chains below was sequenced from the same sample in a study of tumor-infiltrating lymphocytes in primary liver carcinoma. TCR beta cDNA was reverse-transcribed from 500 to 550 ng of total RNA. The reaction used a constant-region primer and ProtoScript II reverse transcriptase. Amplification in three nested multiplex PCR rounds with slightly modified ARM-PCR gave rise to TCR beta libraries. In the first two PCR rounds, TRBV1-TRBV30 forward primers were paired with a C-beta reverse primer, and each round lasted roughly 10 cycles. TCRdb reanalysed the multiplex PCR reads using MiXCR and keeps one entry per CDR3 protein. This table has approximately 100,000 distinct CDR3 sequences, around 73% appearing once. Co-extraction of both nucleic acids (RNA and DNA) used about 17-31 mg of unsorted bulk tissue. Sequenced material: liver tumor tissue from sampling region 2. Regarding subset: tumor region T2, inferior pole. These receptors all stem from a woman aged 60-75 years with primary liver carcinoma and hepatitis B virus infection.

This clonotype came up once. The CDR3 does not close with the conserved phenylalanine or tryptophan, likely indicating a read error. Because the CDR3's place on the DNA is in doubt, the DNA is left out and the CDR3 is given as listed by TCRdb. The V gene is TRBV11-2, the J gene TRBJ2-7; the table's D call, TRBD2, was not checked against the DNA. Germline assignment: CDR1 SGHAT and CDR2 FQNNGV. 11 amino acids form the CDR3, both terminal residues included. CDR3 residues: CASSSASFLEY.

As for this clonotype: Compared with germline, one end of the junction differs, possibly owing to a read error. The chain uses TRBV12-3 or TRBV12-4 and TRBJ2-3, with D perhaps TRBD2 (5 bases). This CDR3 contains 16 residues. CDR3 bases: TGTGCCAGCAGTTTAGGAGGGCGGATTAGCAGAGATACGCAGTATTTT. This translates into CASSLGGRISRDTQYF.

The rearrangement links TRBV6-1 to TRBJ2-7; 7 bases map to TRBD1. J gave up 8 bases and V 4 bases, and 11 bases lay outside the gene matches. The CDR3 extends over 14 amino acids. Germline-derived CDR1 and CDR2 are MNHNS and SASEGT. The CDR3 loop is CASSGTGAGYQQYF. CDR3 nucleotides: TGTGCCAGCAGTGGAACAGGGGCGGGCTATCAGCAGTACTTC.

This clonotype was seen a handful of times. This may be a read error, as it is one base from a much larger clone. The CDR3 reads CVSSGRLGGSYNEQFF. In nucleotides, the CDR3 is TGCGTCAGCAGCGGCAGACTAGGCGGCTCCTACAATGAGCAGTTCTTC. This chain links TRBV4-1 with TRBJ2-1; D is perhaps TRBD2 (6 bases). This CDR3 has 16 amino acids. Per germline, CDR1 MGHRA and CDR2 YSYEKL.

This clonotype is large. The gene calls are TRBV11-2 and TRBJ2-5; D gene uncertain. There are 13 residues in the CDR3. The V and J ends lost 0 bases and 7 bases respectively, with 9 bases between them. Germline V CDR1 and CDR2: SGHAT, FQNNGV. CDR3 in amino acids: CASSLESKGTQYF. As DNA, the CDR3 is TGTGCCAGCAGCTTAGAATCCAAGGGGACCCAGTACTTC.

This clonotype occurred a few times. This CDR3 reads CSADPTSGSLREQYF. CDR3 bases: TGCAGTGCCGATCCGACTAGCGGGAGCCTTCGCGAGCAGTACTTC. This rearrangement joins TRBV20-1 to TRBJ2-7; TRBD2 agrees at 12 bases. V shed 6 bases and J 6 bases; nucleotides not matched to a gene: 12. Germline loops: CDR1 DFQATT, CDR2 SNEGSKA (reference sequence). This CDR3 is 15 amino acids long.

This clonotype was counted a single time. The chain recombines TRBV19 with TRBJ2-1; a possible D gene is TRBD2 (6 bases). Germline CDR1 reads LNHDA; CDR2 reads SQIVND (reference sequence). V lost 7 bases and J 10 bases, leaving 11 bases between the germline ends. This CDR3 contains 11 residues. The CDR3 protein is CASNLRGEQFF. The CDR3 nucleotides are TGTGCCAGTAACTTGCGGGGAGAGCAGTTCTTC.

This clonotype has a single count. The chain couples TRBV20-1 to TRBJ2-5; 9 bases agree with TRBD2. V trimming: 0 bases; J trimming: 5 bases; junction bases outside the gene matches: 4. There are 14 residues in the CDR3. CDR1 DFQATT and CDR2 SNEGSKA come from the germline V gene (reference sequence). CDR3 amino acids: CSARDSGSWETQYF. CDR3 DNA: TGCAGTGCTAGAGATAGCGGGAGCTGGGAGACCCAGTACTTC.

On this clonotype itself: A read error may be the cause here, since a much bigger clone is one base away. The conserved final phenylalanine or tryptophan is absent from the CDR3, which likely points to a read error. The CDR3: CASSKIPGQQFL. The CDR3 DNA sequence: TGCGCCAGCAGCAAAATCCCGGGACAGCAGTTCTTG. The chain employs TRBV5-1 and TRBJ2-1; D could derive from TRBD1 or TRBD2 (5 bases each). CDR3 length equals 12 residues. V was clipped by 4 bases and J by 11 bases, with 13 bases between them. Looked up from germline, CDR1 is SGHRS and CDR2 is YFSETQ.

A word on this clonotype: Possible read error: a much larger clone is one base away. The chain combines TRBV6-1 with TRBJ2-7; D tentatively fits TRBD1 or TRBD2 (5 bases each). This CDR3 contains 16 residues. CDR1 is MNHNS and CDR2 is SASEGT in the germline V gene. The V end lost 1 base, the J end lost 7 bases, and 20 bases lay between the germline ends. Written as DNA, the CDR3 is TGTGCCAGCAGTGAAGAGGGAAGTTCCACATGGGGGGAGCAGTACTTC. Its translation: CASSEEGSSTWGEQYF.

This clonotype was detected a few times. The chain couples TRBV5-1 to TRBJ2-2; D might be TRBD2 (6 bases). V shed 0 bases and J shed 4 bases, with 13 bases lying between them. The germline V gene has CDR1 SGHRS and CDR2 YFSETQ. The CDR3 is 16 amino acids. The CDR3 is CASSLGPPGGTGELFF. CDR3 bases: TGCGCCAGCAGCTTGGGGCCCCCCGGGGGCACCGGGGAGCTGTTTTTT.

The chain combines TRBV28 with TRBJ2-3; 7 bases match TRBD2. Germline V gene data show CDR1 as MDHEN and CDR2 as SYDVKM. CDR3 size: 17 residues. The ends lost 2 bases at V and 4 bases at J; junction bases unmatched: 12. The CDR3 nucleotides are TGTGCCAGCAGTTTACCGCGGGGGTCTGGGGACTCAGATACGCAGTATTTT. Amino acid sequence: CASSLPRGSGDSDTQYF.

J is TRBJ2-4 and V is TRBV6-1; TRBD2 matches at 7 bases. The CDR3 consists of 15 residues. Germline values: CDR1 MNHNS, CDR2 SASEGT. After removal of 10 bases from V and 1 base from J, the junction contained 10 bases not matched to a gene. The CDR3 DNA reads TGTGCCAATGAAGCGGGGCGTCGGGCCAAAAACATTCAGTACTTC. Residues: CANEAGRRAKNIQYF.